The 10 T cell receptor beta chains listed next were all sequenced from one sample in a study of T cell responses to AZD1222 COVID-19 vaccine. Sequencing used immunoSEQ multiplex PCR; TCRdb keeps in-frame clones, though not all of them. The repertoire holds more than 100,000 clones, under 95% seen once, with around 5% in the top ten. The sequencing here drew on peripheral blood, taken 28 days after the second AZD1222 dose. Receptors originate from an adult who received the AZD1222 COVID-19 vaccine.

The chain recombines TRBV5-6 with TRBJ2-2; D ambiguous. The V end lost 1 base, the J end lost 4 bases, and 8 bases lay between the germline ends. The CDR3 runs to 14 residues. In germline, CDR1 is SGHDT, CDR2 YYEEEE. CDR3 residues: CASSLWDLTGELFF. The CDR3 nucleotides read TGTGCCAGCAGCTTGTGGGATCTCACCGGGGAGCTGTTTTTT. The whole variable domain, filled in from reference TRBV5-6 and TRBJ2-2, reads DAGVTQSPTHLIKTRGQQVTLRCSPKSGHDTVSWYQQALGQGPQFIFQYYEEEERQRGNFPDRFSGHQFPNYSSELNVNALLLGDSALYLCASSLWDLTGELFFGEGSRLTVL.

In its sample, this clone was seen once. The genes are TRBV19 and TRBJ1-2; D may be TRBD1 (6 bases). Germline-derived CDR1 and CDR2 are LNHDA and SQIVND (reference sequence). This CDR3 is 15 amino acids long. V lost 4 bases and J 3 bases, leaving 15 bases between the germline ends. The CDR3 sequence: CASSTRQVLYYGYTF. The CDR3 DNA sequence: TGTGCCAGTAGTACCCGACAGGTACTGTACTATGGCTACACCTTC.

CDR3 coding DNA: TGTGCCAGCAGTCCGGACAGGGGAGATATCGGCAATCAGCCCCAGCATTTT. This codes for CASSPDRGDIGNQPQHF. The V and J genes are TRBV6-2 or TRBV6-3 and TRBJ1-5, with 9 positions matching TRBD1. V trimming: 5 bases; J trimming: 2 bases; junction bases outside the gene matches: 10. Germline CDR1 reads MNHEY; CDR2 reads SVGEGT. The CDR3 runs 17 residues.

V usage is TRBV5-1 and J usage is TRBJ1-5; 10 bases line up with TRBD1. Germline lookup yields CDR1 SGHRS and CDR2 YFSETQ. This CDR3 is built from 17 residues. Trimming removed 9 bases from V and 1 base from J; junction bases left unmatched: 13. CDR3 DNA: TGCGCCAATCCGACCGGGACAGGGGACCTAAGCAATCAGCCCCAGCATTTT. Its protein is CANPTGTGDLSNQPQHF.

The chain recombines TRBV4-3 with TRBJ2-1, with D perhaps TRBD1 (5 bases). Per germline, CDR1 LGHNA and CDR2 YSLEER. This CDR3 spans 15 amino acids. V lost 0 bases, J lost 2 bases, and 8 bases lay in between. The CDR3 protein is CASSQDRTTYNEQFF. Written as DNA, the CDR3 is TGCGCCAGCAGCCAAGATCGGACAACCTACAATGAGCAGTTCTTC.

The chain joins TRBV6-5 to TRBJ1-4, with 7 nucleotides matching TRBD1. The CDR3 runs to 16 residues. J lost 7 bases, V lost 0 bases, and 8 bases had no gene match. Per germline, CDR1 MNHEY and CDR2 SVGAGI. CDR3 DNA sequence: TGTGCCAGCAGTTACTCGAGGGGGCCCTTGGCTGAAAAACTGTTTTTT. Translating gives CASSYSRGPLAEKLFF.

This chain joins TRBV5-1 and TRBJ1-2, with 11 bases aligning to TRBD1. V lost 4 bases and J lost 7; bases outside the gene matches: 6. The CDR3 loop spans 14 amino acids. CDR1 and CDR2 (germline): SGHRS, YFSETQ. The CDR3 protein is CASSMGQGVLGYTF. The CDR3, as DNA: TGCGCCAGCAGCATGGGACAGGGGGTTCTTGGCTACACCTTC.

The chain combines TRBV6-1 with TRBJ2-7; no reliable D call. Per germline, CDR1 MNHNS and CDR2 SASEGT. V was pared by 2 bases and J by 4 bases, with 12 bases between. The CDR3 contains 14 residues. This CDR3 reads CASSETERKYEQYF. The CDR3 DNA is TGTGCCAGCAGTGAAACGGAACGCAAGTACGAGCAGTACTTC.

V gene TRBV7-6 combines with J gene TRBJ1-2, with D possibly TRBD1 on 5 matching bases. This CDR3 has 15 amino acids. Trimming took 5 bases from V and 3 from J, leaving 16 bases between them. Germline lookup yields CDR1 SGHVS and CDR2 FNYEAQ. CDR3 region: CASSATDGDYYGYTF. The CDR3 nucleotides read TGTGCCAGCAGCGCCACCGACGGGGACTACTATGGCTACACCTTC.

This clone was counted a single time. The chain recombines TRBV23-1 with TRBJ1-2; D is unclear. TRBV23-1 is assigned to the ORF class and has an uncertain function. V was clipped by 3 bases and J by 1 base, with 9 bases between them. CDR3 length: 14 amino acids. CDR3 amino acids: CASSHRAGNYGYTF. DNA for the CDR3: TGCGCCAGCAGTCATCGGGCAGGTAACTATGGCTACACCTTC.